This T cell receptor (beta chain) was recorded in a study of PD-1 blockade in mismatch repair-deficient tumors. General study points: 142 unique blood TCRs came from expansion to three of seven peptides.

The time point is: roughly 11-day in vitro stimulation with candidate neoantigen peptide 6. Mismatch repair deficiency was confirmed in all patients, by PCR or immunohistochemistry. To note about this clone: Its antigen is currently unknown.

The length of the CDR3 is 15 residues. TCRdb's table, derived via immunoSEQ multiplex PCR, lists solely in-frame clones and lacks some. The sample consists of approximately 13,000 clones, 86% of them appearing once. The source is an adult with mismatch repair-deficient cancer. The sequences come from cells cultured in vitro, collected from a patient treated with pembrolizumab. This chain joins TRBV21-1 and TRBJ2-7. TRBV21-1 is assigned pseudogene status. Here the CDR3 DNA reads TGTGCCAGCAGCCGGAGGGGGGACCCAGAGTACGAGCAGTACTTC. Its translation: CASSRRGDPEYEQYF.